Given below is one T cell receptor (beta chain) in context. This sample is drawn from a study of synovial regulatory T cells in juvenile arthritis. Germline-derived CDR1 and CDR2 are SEHNR and FQNEAQ (reference sequence). This CDR3 comprises 13 residues. No DNA has been recorded. Approximately 11-patient cohort: roughly eleven active juvenile idiopathic arthritis patients, 3 polyarticular, 8 oligoarticular. Data came from immunoSEQ multiplex PCR; TCRdb stores just in-frame clones and leaves some out. The sample includes 8,000 to 10,000 clones. The receptor's source is a donor younger than 30 with juvenile idiopathic arthritis. The sequencing sample was made of Treg cells from blood. Regarding subset: remaining (HLA-DR-negative) circulating blood Treg cells. This chain connects TRBV7-9 to TRBJ1-2; TCRdb gives TRBD1 as the D gene, but with no DNA this cannot be confirmed. The chain's CDR3 is CASSPELHRGYTF.